Detailed here is one T cell receptor (beta chain). The V gene end was trimmed by 7 bases and the J gene end by 4 bases; junction bases not matched to a gene: 12. The germline gives CDR1 MDHEN, CDR2 SYDVKM. There are 15 residues in the CDR3. Sequencing was performed with immunoSEQ multiplex PCR; in TCRdb, only in-frame clones are kept and a portion is missing. The repertoire includes 15,000 to 20,000 clones, approximately 84% of them detected once, and 5.7% sits in the top ten. The record originates from a study of cytotoxic CD8 clonotypes in ibrutinib-treated CLL. Study background: Included were about a dozen relapsed/refractory and 15 treatment-naive patients, of whom approximately 17 were IGHV unmutated. Response samples were drawn at a median of around 11 months of treatment, range 6 to 36.

This clonotype was sampled from a human donor with chronic lymphocytic leukemia. The sequencing here drew on PBMCs, taken before ibrutinib treatment. The chain couples TRBV28 to TRBJ2-7; 8 bases map to TRBD2. CDR3 loop: CASTIGLAGSYEQYF. The CDR3 DNA follows: TGTGCCAGCACCATTGGGTTAGCGGGAAGTTACGAGCAGTACTTC.